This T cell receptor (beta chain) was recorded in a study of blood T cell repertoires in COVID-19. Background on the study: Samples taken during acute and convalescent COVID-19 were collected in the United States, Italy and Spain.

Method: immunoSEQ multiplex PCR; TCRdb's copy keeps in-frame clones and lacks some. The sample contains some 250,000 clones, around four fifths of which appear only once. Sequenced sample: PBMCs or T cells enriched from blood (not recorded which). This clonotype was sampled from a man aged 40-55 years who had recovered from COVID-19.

The CDR3 bases are TGCGCCAGCAGCTTGGGGGGAGGAACTGAAGCTTTCTTT. It specifies CASSLGGGTEAFF. This rearrangement joins TRBV5-1 to TRBJ1-1; D gene unclear. CDR3 size: 13 residues. Deletions cut 0 bases from V and 5 bases from J, with 8 bases between. Germline V lookup: CDR1 SGHRS, CDR2 YFSETQ. Filled out from reference TRBV5-1 and TRBJ1-1, the complete variable domain reads KAGVTQTPRYLIKTRGQQVTLSCSPISGHRSVSWYQQTPGQGLQFLFEYFSETQRNKGNFPGRFSGRQFSNSRSEMNVSTLELGDSALYLCASSLGGGTEAFFGQGTRLTVV.